The 20 T cell receptor beta chains reported below all come from one sample, sequenced in a study of blood T cell repertoires in COVID-19. Sequenced by immunoSEQ multiplex PCR; TCRdb stores in-frame clones only, minus some. The sample contains some 530,000 clones, 80% to 90% of which appear only once. The sequencing sample was made of PBMCs or T cells enriched from blood (not recorded which). These receptors were taken from a woman in her sixties who had recovered from COVID-19.

The genes are TRBV9 and TRBJ2-2, with 7 bases fitting TRBD1. This CDR3 is built from 21 residues. In germline, CDR1 is SGDLS, CDR2 YYNGEE. V trimming: 5 bases; J trimming: 1 base; junction bases outside the gene matches: 23. The CDR3 bases are TGTGCCAGCAGTCTAGTCCGGGACAGCTCAATCACTAGTATGAACACCGGGGAGCTGTTTTTT. This codes for CASSLVRDSSITSMNTGELFF.

V usage is TRBV6-5 and J usage is TRBJ1-1; no firm D call. Germline lookup yields CDR1 MNHEY and CDR2 SVGAGI. V gave up 6 bases and J gave up 5 bases, with 10 bases separating them. The CDR3 is 12 residues long. The CDR3 reads CASRRGSTEAFF. The CDR3 coding sequence is TGTGCCAGCAGGAGAGGAAGTACTGAAGCTTTCTTT.

The rearrangement joins TRBV7-9 to TRBJ2-1; D is unclear. The CDR3 has 13 amino acids. Germline assignment: CDR1 SEHNR and CDR2 FQNEAQ (reference sequence). V was trimmed by 5 bases and J by 8 bases, leaving 13 bases between them. The CDR3 loop is CASSRDPEHEQFF. CDR3 sequence (DNA): TGTGCCAGCAGCCGCGACCCGGAGCATGAGCAGTTCTTC.

This clone was counted once. This chain links TRBV11-2 with TRBJ2-7; TRBD1 matches at 7 bases. Unmatched junction bases numbered 7, after V lost 5 bases and J lost 0 bases. Germline loops: CDR1 SGHAT, CDR2 FQNNGV. The CDR3 runs 15 residues. CDR3 sequence (DNA): TGTGCCAGCAGCCCTGGGACAGCCAGCTCCTACGAGCAGTACGTC. This sequence encodes CASSPGTASSYEQYV.

The rearrangement joins TRBV18 to TRBJ1-2; unclear D gene. The CDR3 has 14 residues. Per the germline V gene, CDR1 is KGHSH and CDR2 is LQKENI. V was shortened by 3 bases and J by 4 bases, with 12 bases between the two germline ends. DNA of the CDR3: TGTGCCAGCTCACCGATCACAGAATCCTATGGCTACACCTTC. Protein: CASSPITESYGYTF.

The genes are TRBV7-8 and TRBJ1-3; tentatively, D is TRBD1 (5 bases). Trimming took off 4 bases at V and 2 bases at J, with 9 bases between the two ends. CDR1 and CDR2 (germline): SGHVS, FQNEAQ. CDR3 size: 14 residues. In DNA, the CDR3 is TGTGCCAGCAGCTGGTCAGGGACTGGAAACACCATATATTTT. The encoded protein is CASSWSGTGNTIYF.

The chain combines TRBV11-3 with TRBJ1-1; 7 positions agree with TRBD1. Germline values: CDR1 SGHNT, CDR2 YENEEA. The CDR3 spans 14 residues. V lost 4 bases, J lost 0 bases, and 2 bases stayed unmatched. This CDR3 reads CASSSGQVNTEAFF. The CDR3 DNA is TGTGCCAGCAGCTCCGGACAGGTGAACACTGAAGCTTTCTTT.

The rearrangement links TRBV5-4 to TRBJ2-3; 14 positions match TRBD2. The CDR3 runs to 15 residues. V dropped 4 bases and J dropped 6; count of bases not matched to a gene: 4. The germline V gene has CDR1 SGHNT and CDR2 YYREEE (reference sequence). DNA for the CDR3: TGTGCCAGCAGCACTCGACTAGCGGGGGGGGATACGCAGTATTTT. Its protein product is CASSTRLAGGDTQYF.

The V gene is TRBV5-5, the J gene TRBJ1-5, with 10 bases fitting TRBD1. CDR1 is SGHKS and CDR2 is YYEKEE in the germline V gene (reference sequence). The CDR3 extends over 15 amino acids. J gave up 6 bases and V 2 bases, and 5 bases lay outside the gene matches. The DNA for the CDR3 is TGTGCCAGCAGCTTTGGGACAGGGGCAACTCAGCCCCAGCATTTT. Translating gives CASSFGTGATQPQHF.

The chain joins TRBV24-1 to TRBJ2-2, with D possibly TRBD1 on 6 matching bases. The length of the CDR3 is 16 residues. With 3 bases removed from V and 7 bases from J, the gap between germline ends came to 17 bases. Germline CDR1 is KGHDR and CDR2 is SFDVKD. The CDR3 reads CATSDGFTGSGGELFF. CDR3 sequence (DNA): TGTGCCACCAGTGATGGCTTTACAGGGTCGGGCGGGGAGCTGTTTTTT.

This chain links TRBV6-5 with TRBJ2-7, with D possibly being TRBD1 (6 bases). The CDR3 is made up of 13 amino acids. V was pared by 2 bases and J by 4 bases, with 9 bases between. The germline CDR1 and CDR2 sequences are MNHEY and SVGAGI. The CDR3 nucleotides read TGTGCCAGCAGTTACGAACAGGGTTACGAGCAGTACGTC. Translating it yields CASSYEQGYEQYV.

The chain joins TRBV12-3 or TRBV12-4 to TRBJ1-3; the D gene is possibly TRBD1 (5 bases). The CDR3 runs 13 residues. V dropped 5 bases and J dropped 6 bases, with 11 bases sitting between them. The CDR3 sequence: CASSIGTSNTIYF. CDR3 bases: TGTGCCAGCAGTATCGGGACTTCAAACACCATATATTTT.

This clone occurred a few times. The rearrangement joins TRBV27 to TRBJ1-5; D ambiguous. V dropped 2 bases and J dropped 7 bases, with 9 bases sitting between them. CDR3 length: 13 amino acids. Germline V lookup: CDR1 MNHEY, CDR2 SMNVEV (reference sequence). CDR3 in amino acids: CASSLGHAQPQHF. As DNA, the CDR3 is TGTGCCAGCAGTTTAGGGCATGCCCAGCCCCAGCATTTT.

The rearrangement uses TRBV12-5 and TRBJ2-7; 8 nucleotides match TRBD2. Germline V gives CDR1 LGHNT, CDR2 FRNRAP. The V gene end was trimmed by 5 bases and the J gene end by 3 bases; junction bases not matched to a gene: 9. CDR3 length: 15 residues. The chain's CDR3 is CASGPIAGGVYEQYF. CDR3 sequence (DNA): TGTGCTAGTGGTCCGATTGCCGGGGGGGTCTACGAGCAGTACTTC.

CDR3 residues: CASSPRGQAGREKLFF. The CDR3 DNA sequence: TGTGCCAGCAGTCCCCGGGGCCAGGCAGGGAGGGAAAAACTGTTTTTT. The rearrangement links TRBV27 to TRBJ1-4, with TRBD1 as a possible D gene (5 bases). Germline CDR1 and CDR2: MNHEY and SMNVEV (reference sequence). This CDR3 comprises 16 residues. V gave up 5 bases and J gave up 8 bases, with 21 bases separating them.

The V and J genes are TRBV5-8 and TRBJ2-5; D possibly corresponds to TRBD1 (5 bases). Per the germline V gene, CDR1 is SGHTS and CDR2 is YDEGEE. The CDR3 is 13 residues long. The V end lost 8 bases, the J end lost 4 bases, and 15 bases lay between the germline ends. The CDR3 loop is CASRMTALETQYF. CDR3 DNA sequence: TGTGCCAGTCGAATGACAGCCCTAGAGACCCAGTACTTC.

The chain recombines TRBV7-9 with TRBJ2-3; 8 bases agree with TRBD2. The ends lost 3 bases at V and 5 bases at J; junction bases unmatched: 4. In germline, CDR1 is SEHNR, CDR2 FQNEAQ (reference sequence). The CDR3 is 14 residues long. The CDR3 loop is CASSFSGVGDTQYF. CDR3 bases: TGTGCCAGCAGCTTTAGCGGGGTGGGAGATACGCAGTATTTT.

This chain uses TRBV5-8 with TRBJ2-5; D is unclear. V dropped 2 bases and J dropped 2 bases, with 4 bases sitting between them. The germline CDR1 and CDR2 sequences are SGHTS and YDEGEE. There are 12 residues in the CDR3. The CDR3 loop is CASSFMQETQYF. The DNA of the CDR3 is TGTGCCAGCAGCTTTATGCAAGAGACCCAGTACTTC.

The chain combines TRBV24-1 with TRBJ1-5, with 10 bases matching TRBD1. The V gene's germline CDR1 is KGHDR and CDR2 SFDVKD. This CDR3 region has 15 residues. Trimming cost V 3 bases and J 4 bases; bases outside gene matches: 2. This CDR3 is CATSDGGQGNQPQHF. The CDR3 region has the DNA TGTGCCACCAGTGATGGGGGACAGGGGAATCAGCCCCAGCATTTT.

DNA for the CDR3: TGCGCCAGCAGCTTCAGAACCGGGGAGCTGTTTTTT. This translates into CASSFRTGELFF. The chain recombines TRBV5-1 with TRBJ2-2; D unresolved. CDR3 length: 12 amino acids. The V and J ends lost 2 bases and 5 bases respectively, with 4 bases between them. CDR1 is SGHRS, CDR2 YFSETQ, per germline. The complete variable domain, with remaining parts taken from reference TRBV5-1 and TRBJ2-2, reads KAGVTQTPRYLIKTRGQQVTLSCSPISGHRSVSWYQQTPGQGLQFLFEYFSETQRNKGNFPGRFSGRQFSNSRSEMNVSTLELGDSALYLCASSFRTGELFFGEGSRLTVL.